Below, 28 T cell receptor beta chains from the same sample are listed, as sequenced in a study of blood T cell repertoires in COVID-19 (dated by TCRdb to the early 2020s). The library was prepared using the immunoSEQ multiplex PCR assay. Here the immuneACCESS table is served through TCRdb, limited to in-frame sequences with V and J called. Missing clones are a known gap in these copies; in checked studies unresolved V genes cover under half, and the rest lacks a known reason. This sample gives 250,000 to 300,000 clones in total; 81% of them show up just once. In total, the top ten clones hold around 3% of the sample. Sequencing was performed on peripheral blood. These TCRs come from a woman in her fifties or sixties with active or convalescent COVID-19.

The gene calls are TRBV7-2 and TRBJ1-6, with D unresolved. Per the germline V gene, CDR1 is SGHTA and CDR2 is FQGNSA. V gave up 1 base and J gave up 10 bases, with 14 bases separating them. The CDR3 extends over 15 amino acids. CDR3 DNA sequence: TGTGCCAGCAGCTTAGTTTGGGAGTTAGGGTCACCCCTCCACTTT. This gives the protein CASSLVWELGSPLHF.

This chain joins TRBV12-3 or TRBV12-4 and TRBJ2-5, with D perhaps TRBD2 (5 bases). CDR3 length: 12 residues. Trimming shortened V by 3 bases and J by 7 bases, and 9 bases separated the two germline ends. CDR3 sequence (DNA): TGTGCCAGCAGTTTCCGGGAAGGGACCCAGTACTTC. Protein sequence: CASSFREGTQYF.

DNA of the CDR3: TGTGCCAGCAGTTTAGCCGGCAGGGGCTACACCTTC. Translated: CASSLAGRGYTF. The gene calls are TRBV27 and TRBJ1-2; D remains ambiguous. CDR3 length: 12 residues. Per germline, CDR1 MNHEY and CDR2 SMNVEV (reference sequence). V lost 2 bases and J lost 8, with 9 bases in between.

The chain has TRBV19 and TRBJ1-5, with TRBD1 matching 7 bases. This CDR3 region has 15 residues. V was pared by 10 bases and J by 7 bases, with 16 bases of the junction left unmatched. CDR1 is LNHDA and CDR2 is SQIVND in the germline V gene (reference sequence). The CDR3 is CATRQGRPNGQPQHF. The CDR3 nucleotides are TGTGCCACAAGACAGGGCCGCCCTAATGGACAGCCCCAGCATTTT.

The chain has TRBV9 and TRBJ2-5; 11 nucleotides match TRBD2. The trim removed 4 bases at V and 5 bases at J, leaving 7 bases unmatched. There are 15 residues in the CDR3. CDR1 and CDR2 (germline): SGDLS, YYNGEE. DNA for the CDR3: TGTGCCAGCAGCCTTAGCGGGGGGGCCAGGGAGACCCAGTACTTC. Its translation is CASSLSGGARETQYF.

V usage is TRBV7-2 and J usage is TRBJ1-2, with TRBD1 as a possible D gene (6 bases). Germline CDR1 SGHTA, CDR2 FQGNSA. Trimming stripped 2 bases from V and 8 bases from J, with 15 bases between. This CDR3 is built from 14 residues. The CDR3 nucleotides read TGTGCCAGCAGCTTACACGCAGGGGTGGAGGGCTACACCTTC. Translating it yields CASSLHAGVEGYTF.

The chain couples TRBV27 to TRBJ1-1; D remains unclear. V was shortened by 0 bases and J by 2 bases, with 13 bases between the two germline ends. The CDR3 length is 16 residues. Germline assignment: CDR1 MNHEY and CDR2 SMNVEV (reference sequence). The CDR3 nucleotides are TGTGCCAGCAGTTTATCGCTTGGAGCACTTAACACTGAAGCTTTCTTT. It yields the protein CASSLSLGALNTEAFF.

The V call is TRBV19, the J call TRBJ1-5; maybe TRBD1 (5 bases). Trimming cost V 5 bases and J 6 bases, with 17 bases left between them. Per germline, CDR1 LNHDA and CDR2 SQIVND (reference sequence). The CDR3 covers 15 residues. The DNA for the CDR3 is TGTGCCAGTAGTTCTTCGGGGGGGAGCGGTCAGCCCCAGCATTTT. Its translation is CASSSSGGSGQPQHF.

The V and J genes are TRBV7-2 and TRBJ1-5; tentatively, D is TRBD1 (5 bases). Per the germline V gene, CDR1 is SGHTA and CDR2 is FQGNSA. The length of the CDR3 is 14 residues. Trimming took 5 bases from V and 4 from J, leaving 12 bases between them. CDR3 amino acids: CASSRGSPNQPQHF. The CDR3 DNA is TGTGCCAGCAGCAGGGGAAGCCCTAATCAGCCCCAGCATTTT.

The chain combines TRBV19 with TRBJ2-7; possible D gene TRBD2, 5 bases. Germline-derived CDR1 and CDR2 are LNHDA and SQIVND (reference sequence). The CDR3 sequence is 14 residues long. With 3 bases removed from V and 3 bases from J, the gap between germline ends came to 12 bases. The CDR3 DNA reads TGTGCCAGTAGTATCGATTTGAGCGGCTACGAGCAGTACTTC. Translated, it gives CASSIDLSGYEQYF.

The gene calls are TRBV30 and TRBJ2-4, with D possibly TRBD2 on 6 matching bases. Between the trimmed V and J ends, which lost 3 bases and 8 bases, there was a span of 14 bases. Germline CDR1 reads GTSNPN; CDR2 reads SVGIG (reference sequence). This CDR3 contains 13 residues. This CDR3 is CAWSWGGEDIQYF. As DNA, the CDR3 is TGTGCCTGGAGCTGGGGCGGGGAGGACATTCAGTACTTC.

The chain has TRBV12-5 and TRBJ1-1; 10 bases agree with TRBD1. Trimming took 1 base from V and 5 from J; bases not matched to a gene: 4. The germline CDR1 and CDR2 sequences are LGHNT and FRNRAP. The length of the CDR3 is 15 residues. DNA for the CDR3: TGTGCTAGTGGTTTGGGACAGGGGGCGCGGACTGAAGCTTTCTTT. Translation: CASGLGQGARTEAFF.

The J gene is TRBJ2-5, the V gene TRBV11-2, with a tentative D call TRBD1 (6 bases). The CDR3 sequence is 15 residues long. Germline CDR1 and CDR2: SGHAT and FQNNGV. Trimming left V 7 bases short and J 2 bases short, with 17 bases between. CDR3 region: CASTLTGLAQETQYF. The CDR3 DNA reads TGTGCCAGCACCCTAACAGGGTTAGCTCAAGAGACCCAGTACTTC. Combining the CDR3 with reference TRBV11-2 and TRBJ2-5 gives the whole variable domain EAGVAQSPRYKIIEKRQSVAFWCNPISGHATLYWYQQILGQGPKLLIQFQNNGVVDDSQLPKDRFSAERLKGVDSTLKIQPAKLEDSAVYLCASTLTGLAQETQYFGPGTRLLVL.

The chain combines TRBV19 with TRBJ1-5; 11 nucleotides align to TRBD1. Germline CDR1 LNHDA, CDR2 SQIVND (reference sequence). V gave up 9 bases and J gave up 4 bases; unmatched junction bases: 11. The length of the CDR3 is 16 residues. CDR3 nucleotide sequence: TGTGCCAGCGGACAGGGGGCGCGAGGCGGGAATCAGCCCCAGCATTTT. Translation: CASGQGARGGNQPQHF.

The CDR3 sequence is CASSPRRGANYGYTF. As DNA, the CDR3 is TGTGCCAGCTCACCACGCAGGGGGGCTAACTATGGCTACACCTTC. This chain joins TRBV18 and TRBJ1-2, with TRBD1 matching 7 bases. Germline CDR1 and CDR2: KGHSH and LQKENI. V lost 1 base, J lost 0 bases, and 2 bases stayed unmatched. The CDR3 consists of 15 residues. The whole variable domain, filled in from reference TRBV18 and TRBJ1-2, reads NAGVMQNPRHLVRRRGQEARLRCSPMKGHSHVYWYRQLPEEGLKFMVYLQKENIIDESGMPKERFSAEFPKEGPSILRIQQVVRGDSAAYFCASSPRRGANYGYTFGSGTRLTVV.

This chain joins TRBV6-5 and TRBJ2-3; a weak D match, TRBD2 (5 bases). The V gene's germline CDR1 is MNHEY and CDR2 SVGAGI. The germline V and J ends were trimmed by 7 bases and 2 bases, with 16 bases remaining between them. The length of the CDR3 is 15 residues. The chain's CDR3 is CASNLFGDYTDTQYF. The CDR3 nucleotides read TGTGCCAGCAACCTCTTCGGGGATTACACAGATACGCAGTATTTT.

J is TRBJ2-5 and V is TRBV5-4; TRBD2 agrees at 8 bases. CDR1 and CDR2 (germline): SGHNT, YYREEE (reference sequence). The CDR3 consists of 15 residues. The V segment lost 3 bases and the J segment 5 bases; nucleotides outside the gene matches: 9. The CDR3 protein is CASSSGLDMRETQYF. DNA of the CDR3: TGTGCCAGCAGCTCGGGACTAGATATGCGGGAGACCCAGTACTTC.

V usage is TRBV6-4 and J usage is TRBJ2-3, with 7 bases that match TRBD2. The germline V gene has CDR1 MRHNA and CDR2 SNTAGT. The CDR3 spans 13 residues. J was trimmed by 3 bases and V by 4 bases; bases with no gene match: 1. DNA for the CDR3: TGTGCCAGCAGTGCGGGGGGAACAGATACGCAGTATTTT. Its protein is CASSAGGTDTQYF.

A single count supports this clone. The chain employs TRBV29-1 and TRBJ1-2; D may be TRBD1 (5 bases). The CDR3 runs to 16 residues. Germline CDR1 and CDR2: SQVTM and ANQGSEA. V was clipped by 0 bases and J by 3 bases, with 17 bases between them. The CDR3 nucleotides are TGCAGCGTTGAAGAAGGGGAAGGGTTAATTGACTATGGCTACACCTTC. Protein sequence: CSVEEGEGLIDYGYTF.

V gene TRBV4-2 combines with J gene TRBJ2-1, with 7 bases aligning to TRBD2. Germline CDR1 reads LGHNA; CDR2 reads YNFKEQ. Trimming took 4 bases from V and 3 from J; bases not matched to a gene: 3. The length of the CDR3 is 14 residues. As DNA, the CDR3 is TGTGCCAGCAGCCGAGGCGGGGGCTACAATGAGCAGTTCTTC. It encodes CASSRGGGYNEQFF.

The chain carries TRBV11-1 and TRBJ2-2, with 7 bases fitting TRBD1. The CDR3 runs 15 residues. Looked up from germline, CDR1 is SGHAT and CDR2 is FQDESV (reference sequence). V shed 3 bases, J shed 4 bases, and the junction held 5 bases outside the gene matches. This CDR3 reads CASSFMTGSTGELFF. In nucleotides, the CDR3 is TGTGCCAGCAGCTTCATGACAGGGAGCACCGGGGAGCTGTTTTTT.

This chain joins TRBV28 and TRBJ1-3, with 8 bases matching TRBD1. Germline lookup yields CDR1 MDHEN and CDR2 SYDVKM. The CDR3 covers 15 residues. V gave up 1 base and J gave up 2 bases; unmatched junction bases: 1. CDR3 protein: CASSLSTGAGNTIYF. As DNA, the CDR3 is TGTGCCAGCAGTTTATCGACAGGGGCTGGAAACACCATATATTTT.

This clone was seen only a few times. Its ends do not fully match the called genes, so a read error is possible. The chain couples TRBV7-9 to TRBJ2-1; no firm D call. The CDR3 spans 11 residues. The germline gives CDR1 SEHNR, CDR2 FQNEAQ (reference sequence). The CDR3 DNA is TGTGCCAGCAGCACTGCGATTTTTCTCCTCTTC. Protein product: CASSTAIFLLF. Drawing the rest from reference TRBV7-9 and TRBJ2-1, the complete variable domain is DTGVSQNPRHKITKRGQNVTFRCDPISEHNRLYWYRQTLGQGPEFLTYFQNEAQLEKSRLLSDRFSAERPKGSFSTLEIQRTEQGDSAMYLCASSTAIFLLFGPGTRLTVL.

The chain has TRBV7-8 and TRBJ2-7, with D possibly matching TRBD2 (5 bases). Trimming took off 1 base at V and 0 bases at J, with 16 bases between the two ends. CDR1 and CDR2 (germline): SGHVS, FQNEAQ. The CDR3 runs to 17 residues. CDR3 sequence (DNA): TGTGCCAGCAGCTTAGGGGGAGCCGGGCCCTCCTCCTACGAGCAGTACTTC. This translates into CASSLGGAGPSSYEQYF.

The CDR3 nucleotides read TGTGCCAGCAGTTACTCGAGACAGGCGAACACTGAAGCTTTCTTT. As protein: CASSYSRQANTEAFF. The genes are TRBV6-2 or TRBV6-3 and TRBJ1-1; possibly TRBD1 for D (6 bases). V was clipped by 0 bases and J by 1 base, with 9 bases between them. The germline CDR1 and CDR2 sequences are MNHEY and SVGEGT. CDR3 size: 15 residues.

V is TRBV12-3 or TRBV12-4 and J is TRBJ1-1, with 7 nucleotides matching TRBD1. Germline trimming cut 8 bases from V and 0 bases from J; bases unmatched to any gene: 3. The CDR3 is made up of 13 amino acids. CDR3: CASQDRLNTEAFF. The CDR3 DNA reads TGTGCCAGCCAGGACAGGTTGAACACTGAAGCTTTCTTT.

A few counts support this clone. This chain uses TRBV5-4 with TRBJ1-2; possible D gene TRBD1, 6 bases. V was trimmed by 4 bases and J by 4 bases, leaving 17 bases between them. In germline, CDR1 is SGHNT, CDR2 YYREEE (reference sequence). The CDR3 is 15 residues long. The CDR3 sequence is CASSPKTGVPYGYTF. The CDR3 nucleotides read TGTGCCAGCAGCCCGAAGACAGGCGTCCCCTATGGCTACACCTTC.

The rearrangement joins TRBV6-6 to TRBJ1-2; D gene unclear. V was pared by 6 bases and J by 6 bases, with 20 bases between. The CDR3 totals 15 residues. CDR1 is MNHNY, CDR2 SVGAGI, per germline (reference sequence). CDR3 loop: CASSTPNNLAHGYTF. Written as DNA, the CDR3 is TGTGCCAGCAGCACACCCAACAACTTAGCTCATGGCTACACCTTC.